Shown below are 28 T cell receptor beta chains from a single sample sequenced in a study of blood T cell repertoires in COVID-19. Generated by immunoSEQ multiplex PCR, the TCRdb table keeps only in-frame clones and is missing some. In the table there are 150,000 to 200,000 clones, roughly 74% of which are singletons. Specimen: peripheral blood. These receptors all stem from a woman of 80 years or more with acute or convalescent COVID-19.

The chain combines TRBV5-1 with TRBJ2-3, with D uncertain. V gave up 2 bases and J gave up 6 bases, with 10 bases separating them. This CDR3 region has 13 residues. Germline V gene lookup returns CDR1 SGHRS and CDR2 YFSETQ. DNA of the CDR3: TGCGCCAGCAGCTTACCTGACTCGGATACGCAGTATTTT. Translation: CASSLPDSDTQYF.

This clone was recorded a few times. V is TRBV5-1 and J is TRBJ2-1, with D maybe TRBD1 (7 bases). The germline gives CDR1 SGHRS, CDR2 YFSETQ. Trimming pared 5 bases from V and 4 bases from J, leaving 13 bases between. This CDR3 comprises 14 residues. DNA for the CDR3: TGCGCCAGCAGTACAGGGGAGGCTTACAATGAGCAGTTCTTC. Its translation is CASSTGEAYNEQFF.

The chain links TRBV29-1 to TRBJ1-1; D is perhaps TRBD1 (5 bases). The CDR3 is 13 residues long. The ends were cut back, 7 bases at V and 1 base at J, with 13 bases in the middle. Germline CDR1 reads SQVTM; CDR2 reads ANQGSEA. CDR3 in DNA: TGCAGCGCAGACCGGGGGAAGAACACTGAAGCTTTCTTT. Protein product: CSADRGKNTEAFF. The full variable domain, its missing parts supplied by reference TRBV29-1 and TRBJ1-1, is SAVISQKPSRDICQRGTSLTIQCQVDSQVTMMFWYRQQPGQSLTLIATANQGSEATYESGFVIDKFPISRPNLTFSTLTVSNMSPEDSSIYLCSADRGKNTEAFFGQGTRLTVV.

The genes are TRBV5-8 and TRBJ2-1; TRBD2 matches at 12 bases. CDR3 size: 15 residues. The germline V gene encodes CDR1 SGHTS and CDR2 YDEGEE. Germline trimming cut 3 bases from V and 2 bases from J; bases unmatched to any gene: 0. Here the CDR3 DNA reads TGTGCCAGCAGCTCTAGCGGGAGGGCCTACAATGAGCAGTTCTTC. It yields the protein CASSSSGRAYNEQFF. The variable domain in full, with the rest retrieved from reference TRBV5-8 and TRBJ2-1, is EAGVTQSPTHLIKTRGQQATLRCSPISGHTSVYWYQQALGLGLQFLLWYDEGEERNRGNFPPRFSGRQFPNYSSELNVNALELEDSALYLCASSSSGRAYNEQFFGPGTRLTVL.

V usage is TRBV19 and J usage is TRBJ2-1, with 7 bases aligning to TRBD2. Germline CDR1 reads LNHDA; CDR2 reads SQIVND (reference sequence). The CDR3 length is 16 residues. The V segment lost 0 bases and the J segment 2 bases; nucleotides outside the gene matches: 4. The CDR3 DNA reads TGTGCCAGTAGTATAGATCTAGCGGCGCCCTACAATGAGCAGTTCTTC. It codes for CASSIDLAAPYNEQFF.

The CDR3 region is CASSSASYNEQFF. The CDR3 DNA reads TGTGCCAGCAGCTCAGCTAGCTACAATGAGCAGTTCTTC. The chain uses TRBV7-3 and TRBJ2-1, with D unclear. Germline V gives CDR1 SGHTA, CDR2 FQGTGA. The CDR3 consists of 13 residues. Trimming pared 4 bases from V and 3 bases from J, leaving 7 bases between.

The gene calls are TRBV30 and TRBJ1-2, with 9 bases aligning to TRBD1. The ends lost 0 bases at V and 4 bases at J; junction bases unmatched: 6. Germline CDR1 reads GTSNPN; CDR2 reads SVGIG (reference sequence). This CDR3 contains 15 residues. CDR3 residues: CAWSVGQGTTYGYTF. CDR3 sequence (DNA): TGTGCCTGGAGTGTCGGACAGGGGACGACCTATGGCTACACCTTC.

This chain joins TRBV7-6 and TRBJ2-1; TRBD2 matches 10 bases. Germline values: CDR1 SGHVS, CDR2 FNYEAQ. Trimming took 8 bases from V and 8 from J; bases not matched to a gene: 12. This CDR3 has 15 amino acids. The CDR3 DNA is TGTGCCAGCGGTCGGCTAGCGGGAGAGGTTGATGAGCAGTTCTTC. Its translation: CASGRLAGEVDEQFF.

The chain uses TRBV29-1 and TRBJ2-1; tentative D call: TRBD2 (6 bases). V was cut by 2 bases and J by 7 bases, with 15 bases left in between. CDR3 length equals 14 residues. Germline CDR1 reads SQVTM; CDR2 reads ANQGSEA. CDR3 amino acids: CSVERGLGGNEQFF. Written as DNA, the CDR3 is TGCAGCGTTGAACGAGGACTTGGGGGGAATGAGCAGTTCTTC.

The DNA for the CDR3 is TGTGCCAGCAGCTTAGCTTACAGAACTGGAAACACCATATATTTT. Translation: CASSLAYRTGNTIYF. The rearrangement links TRBV7-9 to TRBJ1-3, with unresolved D. Germline CDR1 SEHNR, CDR2 FQNEAQ (reference sequence). The CDR3 has 15 amino acids. Deletions cut 0 bases from V and 2 bases from J, with 8 bases between.

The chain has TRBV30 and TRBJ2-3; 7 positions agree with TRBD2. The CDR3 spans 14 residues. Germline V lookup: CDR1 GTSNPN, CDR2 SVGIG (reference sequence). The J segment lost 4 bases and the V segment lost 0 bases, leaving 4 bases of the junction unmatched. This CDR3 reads CAWSVGLGADTQYF. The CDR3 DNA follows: TGTGCCTGGAGTGTAGGACTAGGAGCAGATACGCAGTATTTT.

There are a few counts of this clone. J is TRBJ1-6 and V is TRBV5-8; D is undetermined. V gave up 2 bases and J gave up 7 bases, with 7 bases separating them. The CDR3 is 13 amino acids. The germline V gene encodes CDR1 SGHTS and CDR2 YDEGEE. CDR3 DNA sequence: TGTGCCAGCAGCTTAGGAGGGAATTCACCCCTCCACTTT. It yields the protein CASSLGGNSPLHF.

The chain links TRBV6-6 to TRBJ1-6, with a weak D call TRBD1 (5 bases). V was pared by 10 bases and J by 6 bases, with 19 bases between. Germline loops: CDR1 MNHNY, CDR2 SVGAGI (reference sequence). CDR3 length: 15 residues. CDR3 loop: CATHSLQGGNSPLHF. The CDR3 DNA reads TGTGCCACTCATTCACTTCAGGGTGGTAATTCACCCCTCCACTTT.

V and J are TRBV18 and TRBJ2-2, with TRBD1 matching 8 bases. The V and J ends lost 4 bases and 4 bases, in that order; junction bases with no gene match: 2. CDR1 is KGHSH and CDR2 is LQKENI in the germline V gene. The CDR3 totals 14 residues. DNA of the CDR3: TGTGCCAGCTCACATGACAGGGGCACCGGGGAGCTGTTTTTT. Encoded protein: CASSHDRGTGELFF.

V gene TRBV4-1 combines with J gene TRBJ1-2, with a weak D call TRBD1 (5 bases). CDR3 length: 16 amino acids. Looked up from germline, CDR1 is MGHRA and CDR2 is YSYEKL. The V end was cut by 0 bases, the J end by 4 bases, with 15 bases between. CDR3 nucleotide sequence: TGCGCCAGCAGCCAAGATAGGCAGGGTCCCATCTATGGCTACACCTTC. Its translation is CASSQDRQGPIYGYTF.

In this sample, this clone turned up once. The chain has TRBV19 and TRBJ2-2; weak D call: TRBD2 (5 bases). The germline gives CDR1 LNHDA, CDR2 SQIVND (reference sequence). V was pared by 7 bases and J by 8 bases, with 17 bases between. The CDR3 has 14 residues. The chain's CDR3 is CASIQSGDGGELFF. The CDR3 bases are TGTGCCAGTATTCAGAGCGGCGACGGTGGGGAGCTGTTTTTT.

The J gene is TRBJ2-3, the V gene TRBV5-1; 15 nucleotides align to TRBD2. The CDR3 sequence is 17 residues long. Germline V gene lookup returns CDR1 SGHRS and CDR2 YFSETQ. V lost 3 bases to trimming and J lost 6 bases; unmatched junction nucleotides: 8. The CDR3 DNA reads TGCGCCAGCAGCTGGGGGACTAGCGGGAGGAGATCCGATACGCAGTATTTT. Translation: CASSWGTSGRRSDTQYF.

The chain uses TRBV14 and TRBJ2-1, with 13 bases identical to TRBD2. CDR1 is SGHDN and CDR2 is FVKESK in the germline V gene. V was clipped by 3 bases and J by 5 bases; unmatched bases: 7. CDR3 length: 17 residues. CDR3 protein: CASSHRRTSGGHNEQFF. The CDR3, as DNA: TGTGCCAGCAGCCATCGCAGGACTAGCGGGGGCCACAATGAGCAGTTCTTC.

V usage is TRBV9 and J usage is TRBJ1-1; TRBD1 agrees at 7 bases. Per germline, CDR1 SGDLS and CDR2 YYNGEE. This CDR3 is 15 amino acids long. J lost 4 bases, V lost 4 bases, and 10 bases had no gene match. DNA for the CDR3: TGTGCCAGCAGCCCCTCGGACAGGTATGCCACTGAAGCTTTCTTT. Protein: CASSPSDRYATEAFF.

CDR3 in amino acids: CASSLDVEAAYEQYF. The CDR3 coding sequence is TGTGCCAGCAGCTTGGACGTGGAGGCGGCGTACGAGCAGTACTTC. The rearrangement joins TRBV5-4 to TRBJ2-7, with D tentatively TRBD2 (5 bases). The V gene lost 0 bases and the J gene lost 4 bases, with 14 bases spanning the gap. Germline CDR1 reads SGHNT; CDR2 reads YYREEE (reference sequence). The CDR3 spans 15 residues.

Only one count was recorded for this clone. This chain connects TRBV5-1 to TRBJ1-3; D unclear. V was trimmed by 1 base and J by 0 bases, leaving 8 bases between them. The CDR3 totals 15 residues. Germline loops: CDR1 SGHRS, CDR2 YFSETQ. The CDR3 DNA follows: TGCGCCAGCAGCTTGAACAGTGTCTCTGGAAACACCATATATTTT. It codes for CASSLNSVSGNTIYF.

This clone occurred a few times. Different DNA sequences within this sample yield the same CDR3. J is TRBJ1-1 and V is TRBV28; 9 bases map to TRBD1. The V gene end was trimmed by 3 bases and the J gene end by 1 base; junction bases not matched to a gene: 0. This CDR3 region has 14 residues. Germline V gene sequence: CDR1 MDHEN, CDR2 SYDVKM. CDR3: CASSLGQGNTEAFF. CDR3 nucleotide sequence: TGTGCCAGCAGTTTGGGACAGGGGAACACTGAAGCTTTCTTT.

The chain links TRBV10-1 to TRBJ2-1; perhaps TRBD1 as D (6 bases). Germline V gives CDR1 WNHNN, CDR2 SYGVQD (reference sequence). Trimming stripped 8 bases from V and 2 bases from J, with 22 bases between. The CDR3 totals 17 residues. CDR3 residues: CASLGDTTLPTYNEQFF. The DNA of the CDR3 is TGCGCCAGCCTGGGGGACACGACCTTACCCACCTACAATGAGCAGTTCTTC.

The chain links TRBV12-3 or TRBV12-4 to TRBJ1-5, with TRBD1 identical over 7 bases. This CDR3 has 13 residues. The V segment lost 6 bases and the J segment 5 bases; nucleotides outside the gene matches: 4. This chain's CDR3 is CASSRGEDQPQHF. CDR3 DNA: TGTGCCAGCAGCAGGGGGGAAGATCAGCCCCAGCATTTT.

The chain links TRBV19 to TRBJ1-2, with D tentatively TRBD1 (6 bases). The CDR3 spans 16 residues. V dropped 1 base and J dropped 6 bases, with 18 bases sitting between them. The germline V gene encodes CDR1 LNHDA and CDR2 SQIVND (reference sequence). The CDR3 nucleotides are TGTGCCAGTAGTATAGCAACGGACAGCTCTTTGAATGGCTACACCTTC. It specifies CASSIATDSSLNGYTF.

The CDR3 spells CASSVQDNEQFF. The CDR3 DNA is TGCGCCAGCAGCGTACAAGACAATGAGCAGTTCTTC. The V call is TRBV5-1, the J call TRBJ2-1; D not certain. The CDR3 is made up of 12 amino acids. V was trimmed by 4 bases and J by 5 bases, leaving 7 bases between them. CDR1 is SGHRS and CDR2 is YFSETQ in the germline V gene.

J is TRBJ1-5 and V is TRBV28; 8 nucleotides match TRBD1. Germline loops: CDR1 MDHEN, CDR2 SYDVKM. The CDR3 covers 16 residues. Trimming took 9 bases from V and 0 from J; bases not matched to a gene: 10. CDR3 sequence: CASLPQGGFSNQPQHF. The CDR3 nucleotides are TGTGCCAGTCTACCACAGGGGGGGTTTAGCAATCAGCCCCAGCATTTT.

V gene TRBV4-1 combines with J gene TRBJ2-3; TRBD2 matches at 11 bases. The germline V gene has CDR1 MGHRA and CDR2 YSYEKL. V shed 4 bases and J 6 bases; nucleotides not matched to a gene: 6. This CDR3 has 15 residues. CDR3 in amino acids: CASSRFLAGGDTQYF. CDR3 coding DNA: TGCGCCAGCAGCCGGTTTCTAGCGGGAGGCGATACGCAGTATTTT.